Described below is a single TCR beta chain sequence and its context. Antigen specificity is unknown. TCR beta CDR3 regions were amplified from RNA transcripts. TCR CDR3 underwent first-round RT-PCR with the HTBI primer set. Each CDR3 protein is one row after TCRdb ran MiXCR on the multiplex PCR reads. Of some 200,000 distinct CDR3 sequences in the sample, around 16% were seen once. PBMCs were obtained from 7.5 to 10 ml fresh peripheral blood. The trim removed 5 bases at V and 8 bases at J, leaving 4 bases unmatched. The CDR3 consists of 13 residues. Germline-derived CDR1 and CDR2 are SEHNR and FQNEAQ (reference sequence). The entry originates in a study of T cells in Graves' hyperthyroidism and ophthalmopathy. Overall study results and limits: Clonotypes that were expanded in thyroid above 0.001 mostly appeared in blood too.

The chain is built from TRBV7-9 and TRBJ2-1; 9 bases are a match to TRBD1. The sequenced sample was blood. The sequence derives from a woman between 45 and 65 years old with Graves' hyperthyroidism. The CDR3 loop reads CASSKQGAHEQFF. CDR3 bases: TGTGCCAGCAGCAAACAGGGGGCGCATGAGCAGTTCTTC.